This TCR beta chain stems from a study of spatial heterogeneity in lung cancer. MiXCR, applied by TCRdb to the 5' RACE reads, yields one record per CDR3 protein. The table includes nearly 15,000 distinct CDR3 sequences, almost 8% detected once. This CDR3 has 16 residues. CDR1 and CDR2 (germline): SGHTA, FQGNSA. With 4 bases removed from V and 0 bases from J, the gap between germline ends came to 13 bases. Documented time point: sample taken at primary tumor resection. Whole RNA obtained from tumor, nontumor lung or frozen PBMC underwent sequencing without sorting. This clonotype was observed many times.

This receptor was obtained from a female donor with early-stage non-small cell lung cancer. The starting material was PBMCs, obtained at surgery. The rearrangement joins TRBV7-2 to TRBJ1-3; D call uncertain. CDR3 in amino acids: CASSSFLHVSGNTIYF. Here the CDR3 DNA reads TGTGCCAGCAGCTCATTCCTACACGTCTCTGGAAACACCATATATTTT.